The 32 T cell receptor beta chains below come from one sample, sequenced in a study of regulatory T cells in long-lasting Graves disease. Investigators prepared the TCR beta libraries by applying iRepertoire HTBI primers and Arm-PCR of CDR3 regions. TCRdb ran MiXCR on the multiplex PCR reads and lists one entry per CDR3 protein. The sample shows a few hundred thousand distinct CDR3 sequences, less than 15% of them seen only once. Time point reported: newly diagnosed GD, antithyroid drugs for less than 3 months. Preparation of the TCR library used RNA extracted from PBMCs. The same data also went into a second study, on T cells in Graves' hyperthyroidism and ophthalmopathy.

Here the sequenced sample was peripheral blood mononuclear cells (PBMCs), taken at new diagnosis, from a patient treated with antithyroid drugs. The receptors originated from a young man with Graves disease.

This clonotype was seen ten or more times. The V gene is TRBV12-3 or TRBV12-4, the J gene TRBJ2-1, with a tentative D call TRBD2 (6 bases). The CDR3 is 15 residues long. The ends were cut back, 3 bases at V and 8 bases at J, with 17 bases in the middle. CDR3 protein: CASSFRAGRLDEQFF. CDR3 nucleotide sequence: TGTGCCAGCAGTTTTCGGGCTGGGAGGTTGGATGAGCAGTTCTTC.

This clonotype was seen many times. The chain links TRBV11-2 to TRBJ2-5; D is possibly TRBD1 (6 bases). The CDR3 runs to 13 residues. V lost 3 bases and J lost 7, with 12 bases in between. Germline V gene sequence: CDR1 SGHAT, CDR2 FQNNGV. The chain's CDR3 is CASSLGADLTQYF. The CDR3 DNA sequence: TGTGCCAGCAGCTTGGGGGCTGATCTGACCCAGTACTTC. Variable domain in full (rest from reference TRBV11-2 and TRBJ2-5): EAGVAQSPRYKIIEKRQSVAFWCNPISGHATLYWYQQILGQGPKLLIQFQNNGVVDDSQLPKDRFSAERLKGVDSTLKIQPAKLEDSAVYLCASSLGADLTQYFGPGTRLLVL.

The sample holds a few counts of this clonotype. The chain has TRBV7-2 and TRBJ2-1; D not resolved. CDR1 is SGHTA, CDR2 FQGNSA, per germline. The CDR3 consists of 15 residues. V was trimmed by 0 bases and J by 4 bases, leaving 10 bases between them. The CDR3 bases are TGTGCCAGCAGCTTAGCGGAAACCTCGTACAATGAGCAGTTCTTC. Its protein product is CASSLAETSYNEQFF.

CDR3 protein: CSASVSGDTFNQPQHF. The CDR3 coding sequence is TGCAGTGCTAGCGTAAGCGGCGACACCTTCAATCAGCCCCAGCATTTT. The V call is TRBV20-1, the J call TRBJ1-5; D is uncertain. The V end was cut by 3 bases, the J end by 3 bases, with 18 bases between. The germline CDR1 and CDR2 sequences are DFQATT and SNEGSKA (reference sequence). There are 16 residues in the CDR3.

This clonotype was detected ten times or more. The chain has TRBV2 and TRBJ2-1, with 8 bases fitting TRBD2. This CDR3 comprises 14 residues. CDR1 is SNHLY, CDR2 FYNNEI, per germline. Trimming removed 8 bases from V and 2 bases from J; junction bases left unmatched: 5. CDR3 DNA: TGTGCCAGCTGTTACGGGGGGGCCTACAATGAGCAGTTCTTC. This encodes CASCYGGAYNEQFF.

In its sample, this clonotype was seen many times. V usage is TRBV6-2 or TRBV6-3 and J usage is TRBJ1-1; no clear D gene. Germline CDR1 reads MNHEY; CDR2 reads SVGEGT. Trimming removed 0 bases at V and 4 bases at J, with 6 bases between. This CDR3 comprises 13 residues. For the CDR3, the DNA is TGTGCCAGCAGTTACTCGGGTACCACTGAAGCTTTCTTT. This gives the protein CASSYSGTTEAFF.

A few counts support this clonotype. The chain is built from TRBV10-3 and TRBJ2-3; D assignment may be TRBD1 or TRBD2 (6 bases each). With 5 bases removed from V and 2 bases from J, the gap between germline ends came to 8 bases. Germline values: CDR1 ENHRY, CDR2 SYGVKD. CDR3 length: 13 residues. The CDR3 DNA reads TGTGCCATCAGTTGGGGGGCCACAGATACGCAGTATTTT. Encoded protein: CAISWGATDTQYF.

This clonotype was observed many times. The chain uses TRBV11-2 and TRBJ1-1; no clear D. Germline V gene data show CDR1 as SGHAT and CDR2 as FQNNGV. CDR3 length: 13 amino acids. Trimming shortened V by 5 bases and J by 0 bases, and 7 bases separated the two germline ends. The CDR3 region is CASSAALNTEAFF. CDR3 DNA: TGTGCCAGCAGCGCTGCCTTGAACACTGAAGCTTTCTTT.

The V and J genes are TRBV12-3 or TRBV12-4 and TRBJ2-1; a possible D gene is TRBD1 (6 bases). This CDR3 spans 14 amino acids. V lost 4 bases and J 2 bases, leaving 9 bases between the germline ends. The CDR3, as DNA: TGTGCCAGCAGTTCAGGGGCGCCCTACAATGAGCAGTTCTTC. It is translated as CASSSGAPYNEQFF.

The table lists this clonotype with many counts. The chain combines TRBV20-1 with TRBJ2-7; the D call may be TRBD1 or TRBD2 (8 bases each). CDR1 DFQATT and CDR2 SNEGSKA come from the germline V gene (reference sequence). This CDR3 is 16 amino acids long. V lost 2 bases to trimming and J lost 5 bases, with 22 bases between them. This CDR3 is CSARPGGSRGQNEQYF. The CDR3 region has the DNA TGCAGTGCTAGACCGGGAGGGTCCAGGGGGCAGAACGAGCAGTACTTC.

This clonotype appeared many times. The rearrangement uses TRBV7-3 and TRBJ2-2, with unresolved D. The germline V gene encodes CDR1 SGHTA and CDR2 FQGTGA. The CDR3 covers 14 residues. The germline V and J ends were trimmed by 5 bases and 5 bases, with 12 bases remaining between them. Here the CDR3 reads CASSPSGGTGELFF. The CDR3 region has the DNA TGTGCCAGCAGCCCATCGGGTGGTACCGGGGAGCTGTTTTTT.

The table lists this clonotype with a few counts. The CDR3 sequence is CASSFTLLSRDGNQPQHF. CDR3 nucleotides: TGTGCCAGCAGTTTCACTCTATTAAGCAGGGACGGCAATCAGCCCCAGCATTTT. The chain carries TRBV27 and TRBJ1-5, with TRBD1 as a possible D gene (5 bases). This CDR3 has 18 residues. Trimming pared 3 bases from V and 2 bases from J, leaving 20 bases between. Looked up from germline, CDR1 is MNHEY and CDR2 is SMNVEV (reference sequence).

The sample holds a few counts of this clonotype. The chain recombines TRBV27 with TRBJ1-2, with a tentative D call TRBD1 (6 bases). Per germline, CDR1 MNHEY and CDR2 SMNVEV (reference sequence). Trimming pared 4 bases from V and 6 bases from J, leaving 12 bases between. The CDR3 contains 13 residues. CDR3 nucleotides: TGTGCCAGCAGTTATATGACAGGTCATGGCTACACCTTC. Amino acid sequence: CASSYMTGHGYTF.

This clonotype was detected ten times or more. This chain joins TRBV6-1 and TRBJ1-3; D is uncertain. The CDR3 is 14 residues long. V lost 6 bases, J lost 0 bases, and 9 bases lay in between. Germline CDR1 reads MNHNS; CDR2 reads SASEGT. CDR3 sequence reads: CASRPISSGNTIYF. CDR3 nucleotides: TGTGCCAGCAGACCAATCAGCTCTGGAAACACCATATATTTT.

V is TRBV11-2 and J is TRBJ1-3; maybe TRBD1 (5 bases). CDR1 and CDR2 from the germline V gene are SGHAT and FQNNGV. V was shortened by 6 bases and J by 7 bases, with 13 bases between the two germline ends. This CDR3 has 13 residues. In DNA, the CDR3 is TGTGCCAGCAGATTGGGGGAGATGAACACCATATATTTT. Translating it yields CASRLGEMNTIYF.

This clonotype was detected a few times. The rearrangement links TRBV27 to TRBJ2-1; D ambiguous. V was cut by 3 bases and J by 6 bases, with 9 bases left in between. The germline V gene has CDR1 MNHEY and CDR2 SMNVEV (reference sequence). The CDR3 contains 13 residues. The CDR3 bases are TGTGCCAGCAGTTTGTATGAAGGCAATGAGCAGTTCTTC. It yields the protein CASSLYEGNEQFF.

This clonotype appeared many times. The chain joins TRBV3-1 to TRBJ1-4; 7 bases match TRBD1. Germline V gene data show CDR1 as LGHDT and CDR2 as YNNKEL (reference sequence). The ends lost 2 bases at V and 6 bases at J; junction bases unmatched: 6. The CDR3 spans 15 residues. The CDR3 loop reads CASSQPEGGYEKLFF. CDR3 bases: TGTGCCAGCAGCCAACCGGAAGGGGGCTATGAAAAACTGTTTTTT.

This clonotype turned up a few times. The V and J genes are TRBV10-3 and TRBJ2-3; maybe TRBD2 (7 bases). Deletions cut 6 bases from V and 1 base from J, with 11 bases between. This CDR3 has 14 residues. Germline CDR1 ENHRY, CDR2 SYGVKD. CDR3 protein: CAIRGGPGTDTQYF. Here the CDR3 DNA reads TGTGCCATCAGGGGGGGGCCCGGCACAGATACGCAGTATTTT.

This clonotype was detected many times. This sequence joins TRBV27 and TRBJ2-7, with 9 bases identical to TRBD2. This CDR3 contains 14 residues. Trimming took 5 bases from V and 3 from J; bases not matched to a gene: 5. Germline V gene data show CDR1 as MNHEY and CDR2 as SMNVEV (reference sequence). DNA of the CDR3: TGTGCCAGCAGTATCGGTAGCGGGGGCTACGAGCAGTACTTC. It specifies CASSIGSGGYEQYF.

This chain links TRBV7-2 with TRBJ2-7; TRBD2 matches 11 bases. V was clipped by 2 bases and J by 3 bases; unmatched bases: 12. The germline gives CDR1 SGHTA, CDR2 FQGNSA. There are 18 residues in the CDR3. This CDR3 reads CASSLLILTSGSYYEQYF. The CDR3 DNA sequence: TGTGCCAGCAGCTTATTAATCTTAACTAGCGGGAGTTACTACGAGCAGTACTTC. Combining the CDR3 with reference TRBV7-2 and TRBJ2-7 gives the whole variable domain GAGVSQSPSNKVTEKGKDVELRCDPISGHTALYWYRQSLGQGLEFLIYFQGNSAPDKSGLPSDRFSAERTGGSVSTLTIQRTQQEDSAVYLCASSLLILTSGSYYEQYFGPGTRLTVT.

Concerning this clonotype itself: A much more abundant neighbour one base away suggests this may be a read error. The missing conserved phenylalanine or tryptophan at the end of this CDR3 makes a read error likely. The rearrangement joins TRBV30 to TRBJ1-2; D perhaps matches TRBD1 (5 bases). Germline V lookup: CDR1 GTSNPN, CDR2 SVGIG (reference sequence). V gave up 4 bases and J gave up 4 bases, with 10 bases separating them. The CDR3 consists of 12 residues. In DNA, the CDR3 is TGTGCCTGGATGGGGGGAGGCTATGGCTACACCCTC. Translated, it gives CAWMGGGYGYTL.

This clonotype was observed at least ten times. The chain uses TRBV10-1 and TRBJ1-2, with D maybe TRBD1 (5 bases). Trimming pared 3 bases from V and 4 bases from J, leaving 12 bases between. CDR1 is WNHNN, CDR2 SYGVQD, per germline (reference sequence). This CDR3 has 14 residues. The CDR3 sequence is CASSDGGSPYGYTF. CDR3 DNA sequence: TGCGCCAGCAGTGATGGGGGATCCCCCTATGGCTACACCTTC.

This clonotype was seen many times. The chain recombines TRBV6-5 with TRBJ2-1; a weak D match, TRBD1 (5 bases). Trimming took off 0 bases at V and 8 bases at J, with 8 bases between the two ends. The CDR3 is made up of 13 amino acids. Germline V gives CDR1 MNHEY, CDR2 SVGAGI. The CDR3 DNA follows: TGTGCCAGCAGTTACTCATGGGGCTATGAGCAGTTCTTC. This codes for CASSYSWGYEQFF.

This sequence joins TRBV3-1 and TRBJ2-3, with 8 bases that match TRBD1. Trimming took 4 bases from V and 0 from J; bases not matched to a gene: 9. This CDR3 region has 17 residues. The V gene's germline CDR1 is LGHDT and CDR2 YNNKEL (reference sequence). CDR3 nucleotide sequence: TGTGCCAGCAGCCCGATGTTGACAGGGGAGAGCACAGATACGCAGTATTTT. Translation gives CASSPMLTGESTDTQYF.

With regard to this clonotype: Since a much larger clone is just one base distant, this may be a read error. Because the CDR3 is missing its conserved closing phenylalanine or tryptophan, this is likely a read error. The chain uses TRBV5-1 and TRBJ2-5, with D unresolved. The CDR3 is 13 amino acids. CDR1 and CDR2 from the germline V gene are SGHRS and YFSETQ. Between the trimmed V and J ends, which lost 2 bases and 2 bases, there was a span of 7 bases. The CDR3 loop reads CASSFPPQETQYL. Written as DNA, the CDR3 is TGCGCCAGCAGCTTTCCACCGCAAGAGACCCAGTACTTA.

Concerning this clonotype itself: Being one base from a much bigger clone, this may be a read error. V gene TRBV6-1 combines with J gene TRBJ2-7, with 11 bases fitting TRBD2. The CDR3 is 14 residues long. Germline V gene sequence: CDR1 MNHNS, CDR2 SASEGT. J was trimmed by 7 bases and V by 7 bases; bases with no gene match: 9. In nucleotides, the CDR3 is TGTGCCAGCACCACTAGCGGGAGCATCCATGAGCAGTACTTC. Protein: CASTTSGSIHEQYF.

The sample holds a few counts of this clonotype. As DNA, the CDR3 is TGTGCCAGCAGTGAGACAGGCTCTGGGGCCAACGTCCTGACTTTC. This translates into CASSETGSGANVLTF. This chain connects TRBV6-1 to TRBJ2-6; TRBD1 might be the D (6 bases). CDR1 is MNHNS and CDR2 is SASEGT in the germline V gene. The CDR3 is 15 amino acids. Trimming left V 3 bases short and J 0 bases short, with 6 bases between.

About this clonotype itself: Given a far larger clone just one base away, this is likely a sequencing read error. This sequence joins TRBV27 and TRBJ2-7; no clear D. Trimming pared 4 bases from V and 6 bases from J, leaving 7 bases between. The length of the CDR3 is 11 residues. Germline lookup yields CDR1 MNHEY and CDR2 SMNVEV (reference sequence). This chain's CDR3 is CASSSSSEQYF. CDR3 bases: TGTGCCAGCAGTTCAAGTAGCGAGCAGTACTTC.

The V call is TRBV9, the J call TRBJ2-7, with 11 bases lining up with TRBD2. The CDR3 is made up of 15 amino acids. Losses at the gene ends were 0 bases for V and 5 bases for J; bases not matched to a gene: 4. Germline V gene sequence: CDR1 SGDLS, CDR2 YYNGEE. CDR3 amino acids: CASSVAPSGRHEQYF. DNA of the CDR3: TGTGCCAGCAGCGTAGCCCCTAGCGGGAGGCACGAGCAGTACTTC. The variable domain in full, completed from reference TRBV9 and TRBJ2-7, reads DSGVTQTPKHLITATGQRVTLRCSPRSGDLSVYWYQQSLDQGLQFLIQYYNGEERAKGNILERFSAQQFPDLHSELNLSSLELGDSALYFCASSVAPSGRHEQYFGPGTRLTVT.

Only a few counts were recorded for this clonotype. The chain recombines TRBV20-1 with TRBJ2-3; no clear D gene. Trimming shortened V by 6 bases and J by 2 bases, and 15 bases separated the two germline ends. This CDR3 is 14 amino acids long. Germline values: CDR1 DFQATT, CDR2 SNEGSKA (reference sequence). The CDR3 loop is CSATKESLTDTQYF. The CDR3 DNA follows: TGCAGTGCCACCAAAGAAAGCCTCACAGATACGCAGTATTTT.

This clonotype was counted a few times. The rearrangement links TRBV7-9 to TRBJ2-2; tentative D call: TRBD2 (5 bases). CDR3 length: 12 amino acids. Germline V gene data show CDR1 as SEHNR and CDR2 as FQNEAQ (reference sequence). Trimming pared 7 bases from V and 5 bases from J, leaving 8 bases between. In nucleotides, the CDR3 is TGTGCCAGCAAGGACTTTACCGGGGAGCTGTTTTTT. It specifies CASKDFTGELFF.

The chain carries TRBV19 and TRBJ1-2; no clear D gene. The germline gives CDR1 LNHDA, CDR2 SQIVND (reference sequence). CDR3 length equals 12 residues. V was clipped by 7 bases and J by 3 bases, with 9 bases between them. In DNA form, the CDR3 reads TGTGCCAGTACCAGGAAAGACTATGGCTACACCTTC. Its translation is CASTRKDYGYTF.